One sample yielded the 29 T cell receptor beta chains listed below, sequenced in a study of blood T cells in healthy people across ages. PCR was performed a second time for about 7 to 12 cycles using a sample-barcoded 5' primer and a J-beta primer mix. Each CDR3 protein gets one entry after TCRdb re-called the 5' RACE reads with MiXCR. The repertoire has over 750,000 distinct CDR3 sequences, approximately 25% of them found once; the top ten carry 9.4%. A further study also used this sample, focusing on T cells of mothers and their children.

The sequencing input was blood. These receptors originate from a boy younger than 18 in good health.

The chain recombines TRBV28 with TRBJ2-7, with TRBD2 as a possible D gene (6 bases). Germline values: CDR1 MDHEN, CDR2 SYDVKM. This CDR3 has 15 residues. V lost 6 bases to trimming and J lost 5 bases, with 20 bases between them. DNA for the CDR3: TGTGCCAGCAGCCCGACTAGAGTAGGGTTAGACGAGCAGTACTTC. Translated: CASSPTRVGLDEQYF.

V and J are TRBV7-9 and TRBJ2-5; 10 bases fit TRBD2. TRBJ2-1 matches the DNA end more closely, so the J call is doubtful. CDR3 size: 16 residues. The germline V gene encodes CDR1 SEHNR and CDR2 FQNEAQ (reference sequence). CDR3 loop: CASSLIGLAEENEQFF. CDR3 DNA sequence: TGTGCCAGCAGCCTGATAGGACTAGCGGAAGAAAATGAGCAGTTCTTC.

This clonotype came up a few times. The chain uses TRBV29-1 and TRBJ2-5; D not resolved. The J call is in doubt because the DNA end fits TRBJ2-1 better. The CDR3 spans 13 residues. Germline V gene data show CDR1 as SQVTM and CDR2 as ANQGSEA. The CDR3: CSVWPNLYNEQFF. CDR3 coding DNA: TGCAGCGTTTGGCCGAACCTGTACAATGAGCAGTTCTTC.

This clonotype was seen a few times. The rearrangement uses TRBV25-1 and TRBJ1-1, with a possible D match to TRBD1 (6 bases). There are 15 residues in the CDR3. Germline CDR1 reads MGHDK; CDR2 reads SYGVNS. The V end was cut by 4 bases, the J end by 0 bases, with 12 bases between. CDR3 amino acids: CASSAPRGLNTEAFF. CDR3 coding DNA: TGTGCCAGCAGTGCCCCCAGGGGCCTGAACACTGAAGCTTTCTTT.

This sequence joins TRBV7-9 and TRBJ2-7, with TRBD1 matching over 7 bases. This CDR3 comprises 14 residues. In germline, CDR1 is SEHNR, CDR2 FQNEAQ (reference sequence). V lost 5 bases to trimming and J lost 4 bases; unmatched junction nucleotides: 8. For the CDR3, the DNA is TGTGCCAGCAGCGACTACAGGGGCGCGTACGAGCAGTACTTC. Encoded protein: CASSDYRGAYEQYF.

The sample holds a few counts of this clonotype. The genes are TRBV20-1 and TRBJ1-6; no clear D. This CDR3 spans 13 amino acids. Germline loops: CDR1 DFQATT, CDR2 SNEGSKA (reference sequence). V lost 4 bases and J lost 10, with 14 bases in between. This chain's CDR3 is CSAIGDGDSPLHF. The CDR3 nucleotides are TGCAGTGCTATTGGCGACGGAGACTCACCCCTCCACTTT.

The chain recombines TRBV9 with TRBJ2-2; 8 nucleotides line up with TRBD1. Germline-derived CDR1 and CDR2 are SGDLS and YYNGEE. The ends lost 3 bases at V and 1 base at J; junction bases unmatched: 2. The CDR3 length is 15 residues. The CDR3 spells CASSEGQVNTGELFF. The CDR3 DNA reads as TGTGCCAGCAGCGAGGGACAGGTGAACACCGGGGAGCTGTTTTTT.

This clonotype came up once. The V call is TRBV5-5, the J call TRBJ2-2; the D gene is possibly TRBD1 (6 bases). Germline V lookup: CDR1 SGHKS, CDR2 YYEKEE (reference sequence). The CDR3 loop spans 15 amino acids. V lost 4 bases and J lost 1, with 11 bases in between. The CDR3 sequence is CASSAPDRNTGELFF. The DNA for the CDR3 is TGTGCCAGCAGCGCCCCGGACAGGAACACCGGGGAGCTGTTTTTT.

The chain couples TRBV28 to TRBJ1-5; D is perhaps TRBD1 (5 bases). Germline lookup yields CDR1 MDHEN and CDR2 SYDVKM. The V end was cut by 9 bases, the J end by 1 base, with 10 bases between. The CDR3 loop spans 13 amino acids. For the CDR3, the DNA is TGTGCCAGTCGGGACTCAAGCAATCAGCCCCAGCATTTT. Its translation: CASRDSSNQPQHF.

This clonotype was seen repeatedly, ten times or more. The chain is built from TRBV7-9 and TRBJ2-5; no reliable D call. Germline V gene sequence: CDR1 SEHNR, CDR2 FQNEAQ (reference sequence). This CDR3 spans 12 amino acids. Trimming cost V 1 base and J 5 bases, with 5 bases left between them. In DNA form, the CDR3 reads TGTGCCAGCAGCTTAGGATGGGAGACCCAGTACTTC. It is translated as CASSLGWETQYF.

This sequence joins TRBV28 and TRBJ2-3, with D unresolved. Germline lookup yields CDR1 MDHEN and CDR2 SYDVKM. V lost 7 bases and J 6 bases, leaving 8 bases between the germline ends. This CDR3 contains 11 residues. CDR3 amino acids: CASTGVDTQYF. CDR3 DNA sequence: TGTGCCAGCACTGGGGTGGATACGCAGTATTTT.

This clonotype occurred a few times. V gene TRBV7-8 combines with J gene TRBJ2-3; D is ambiguous. The CDR3 spans 17 residues. Germline values: CDR1 SGHVS, CDR2 FQNEAQ. The ends were cut back, 4 bases at V and 3 bases at J, with 20 bases in the middle. CDR3 bases: TGTGCCAGCAGCTCAGCCACCATAAGGGTGTGGACAGATACGCAGTATTTT. Protein sequence: CASSSATIRVWTDTQYF.

The V call is TRBV29-1, the J call TRBJ2-7, with 10 bases aligning to TRBD2. Germline V gene data show CDR1 as SQVTM and CDR2 as ANQGSEA. This CDR3 has 13 amino acids. The ends lost 6 bases at V and 3 bases at J; junction bases unmatched: 5. The CDR3, as DNA: TGCAGCGTCGTACTAGCGGGAATCTACGAGCAGTACTTC. Its translation: CSVVLAGIYEQYF.

This clonotype was counted a few times. The rearrangement links TRBV7-9 to TRBJ2-1; D remains ambiguous. Trimming cost V 5 bases and J 0 bases, with 20 bases left between them. The CDR3 length is 18 residues. CDR1 and CDR2 from the germline V gene are SEHNR and FQNEAQ (reference sequence). CDR3 coding DNA: TGTGCCAGCAGCCTAGGAGCTATGGCGGAAAGCTCCTACAATGAGCAGTTCTTC. Its translation: CASSLGAMAESSYNEQFF. The whole variable domain, remainder taken from reference TRBV7-9 and TRBJ2-1, is DTGVSQNPRHKITKRGQNVTFRCDPISEHNRLYWYRQTLGQGPEFLTYFQNEAQLEKSRLLSDRFSAERPKGSFSTLEIQRTEQGDSAMYLCASSLGAMAESSYNEQFFGPGTRLTVL.

This clonotype occurred a few times. The chain joins TRBV11-2 to TRBJ2-2, with D perhaps TRBD2 (6 bases). Germline loops: CDR1 SGHAT, CDR2 FQNNGV. V lost 5 bases to trimming and J lost 0 bases, with 13 bases between them. This CDR3 is 16 amino acids long. The CDR3 sequence is CASSTLTSTNTGELFF. The CDR3 DNA reads as TGTGCCAGCAGCACCTTAACTAGCACGAACACCGGGGAGCTGTTTTTT.

The CDR3 DNA is TGTGCCAGCAGTCCTCCGGGACTCCGGCGTGAGACCCAGTACTTC. This sequence encodes CASSPPGLRRETQYF. J is TRBJ2-5 and V is TRBV7-9, with D maybe TRBD2 (6 bases). Germline V lookup: CDR1 SEHNR, CDR2 FQNEAQ (reference sequence). V gave up 6 bases and J gave up 5 bases, with 19 bases separating them. This CDR3 spans 15 amino acids.

This chain connects TRBV29-1 to TRBJ2-1, with D unresolved. The J call may be wrong; the DNA end is better matched by TRBJ2-5. Germline V gene lookup returns CDR1 SQVTM and CDR2 ANQGSEA. The CDR3 is 11 residues long. The CDR3 here is CGHQRQETQYF. CDR3 DNA: TGCGGCCACCAACGGCAGGAGACCCAGTACTTC.

Only a few counts were recorded for this clonotype. The chain recombines TRBV7-2 with TRBJ2-5, with D unclear. The last part of the DNA fits TRBJ2-1 better; the J call may be wrong. The V gene's germline CDR1 is SGHTA and CDR2 FQGNSA. The CDR3 has 11 amino acids. CDR3 in amino acids: CASSLTYEQFF. The CDR3, as DNA: TGTGCCAGCAGCTTAACCTATGAGCAGTTCTTC.

This chain connects TRBV5-1 to TRBJ1-2; D is possibly TRBD1 (5 bases). The germline V gene has CDR1 SGHRS and CDR2 YFSETQ. This CDR3 is 12 amino acids long. V was shortened by 2 bases and J by 6 bases, with 8 bases between the two germline ends. The DNA for the CDR3 is TGCGCCAGCAGCTTCGAGGGGAATGGCTACACCTTC. This encodes CASSFEGNGYTF.

The rearrangement joins TRBV7-9 to TRBJ2-7; TRBD2 agrees at 9 bases. CDR1 SEHNR and CDR2 FQNEAQ come from the germline V gene (reference sequence). V shed 5 bases, J shed 2 bases, and the junction held 13 bases outside the gene matches. This CDR3 has 17 amino acids. This CDR3 reads CASSRHRLAETTYEQYF. The CDR3 region has the DNA TGTGCCAGCAGCCGGCACCGACTAGCGGAAACAACCTACGAGCAGTACTTC.

This clonotype was found once. The chain combines TRBV21-1 with TRBJ2-7; TRBD1 was called by the table and not checked on the DNA. TRBV21-1 is termed a pseudogene. The CDR3 is 17 amino acids. CDR3 DNA: TGTGCCAGCAGCTTCCGGGAAAACGGGTTCGGCTCCTACGAGCAGTACTTC. As protein: CASSFRENGFGSYEQYF.

J is TRBJ2-3 and V is TRBV7-2; D is unresolved. Germline assignment: CDR1 SGHTA and CDR2 FQGNSA. This CDR3 has 15 residues. Trimming removed 4 bases from V and 4 bases from J, with 15 bases in between. The CDR3 DNA reads as TGTGCCAGCAGCTCCAGATGGGATGTCGCAGATACGCAGTATTTT. Translation gives CASSSRWDVADTQYF.

The J gene is TRBJ2-4, the V gene TRBV7-9, with D possibly TRBD1 on 5 matching bases. The length of the CDR3 is 17 residues. The ends were cut back, 5 bases at V and 0 bases at J, with 17 bases in the middle. In germline, CDR1 is SEHNR, CDR2 FQNEAQ (reference sequence). DNA for the CDR3: TGTGCCAGCAGCCCGGCTGGGGCCAGCCTAGCCAAAAACATTCAGTACTTC. It encodes CASSPAGASLAKNIQYF.

This chain uses TRBV27 with TRBJ2-5; D unclear. This CDR3 comprises 12 residues. Germline loops: CDR1 MNHEY, CDR2 SMNVEV (reference sequence). V was clipped by 6 bases and J by 11 bases, with 16 bases between them. In DNA, the CDR3 is TGTGCCAGCAGCTCAATGTTTGGGAATCAGTACTTC. Translated: CASSSMFGNQYF.

The rearrangement joins TRBV6-6 to TRBJ2-5; 11 bases line up with TRBD2. The CDR3 consists of 14 residues. Germline CDR1 is MNHNY and CDR2 is SVGAGI (reference sequence). With V trimmed by 5 bases and J by 7 bases, 6 bases remained unmatched. CDR3 nucleotide sequence: TGTGCCAGCAGTCGTCTAGCGGGAGGTGTGACCCAGTACTTC. This gives the protein CASSRLAGGVTQYF.

This clonotype was seen a handful of times. The genes are TRBV2 and TRBJ2-1; D not certain. The germline CDR1 and CDR2 sequences are SNHLY and FYNNEI. The V end lost 11 bases, the J end lost 4 bases, and 9 bases lay between the germline ends. CDR3 size: 11 residues. The CDR3 nucleotides are TGTGCCGGAAACAGATACAATGAGCAGTTCTTC. It yields the protein CAGNRYNEQFF.

This clonotype has a count of ten or more. This chain uses TRBV3-1 with TRBJ2-7, with 8 nucleotides matching TRBD2. CDR3 size: 16 residues. J lost 3 bases, V lost 0 bases, and 7 bases had no gene match. Germline V gene lookup returns CDR1 LGHDT and CDR2 YNNKEL (reference sequence). The CDR3 sequence: CASSQERRTSFYEQYF. The CDR3 DNA is TGTGCCAGCAGCCAAGAACGCCGGACTAGCTTCTACGAGCAGTACTTC.

In DNA, the CDR3 is TGCAGCTCCGCAAAAATATTAGCTATAGAGACCCAGTACTTC. This encodes CSSAKILAIETQYF. The rearrangement links TRBV29-1 to TRBJ2-5; D is ambiguous. This CDR3 comprises 14 residues. V lost 8 bases and J 4 bases, leaving 20 bases between the germline ends. Germline-derived CDR1 and CDR2 are SQVTM and ANQGSEA. The full variable domain, its missing parts supplied by reference TRBV29-1 and TRBJ2-5, is SAVISQKPSRDICQRGTSLTIQCQVDSQVTMMFWYRQQPGQSLTLIATANQGSEATYESGFVIDKFPISRPNLTFSTLTVSNMSPEDSSIYLCSSAKILAIETQYFGPGTRLLVL.

This clonotype was recorded at least ten times. The chain uses TRBV12-3 or TRBV12-4 and TRBJ2-5; D remains unclear. CDR3 size: 14 residues. V was clipped by 2 bases and J by 2 bases, with 9 bases between them. The CDR3 sequence is CASSLSGGQETQYF. CDR3 nucleotide sequence: TGTGCCAGCAGTTTATCGGGTGGGCAAGAGACCCAGTACTTC.